This T cell receptor beta chain is drawn from a study of CD8+ T cells in alopecia areata. Regarding treatment: oral pan-JAK inhibitor, 5-10 mg twice daily. The study's findings and limits: Affected lesional scalp, above all in alopecia totalis/universalis, was more clonal than normal scalp.

Reverse transcribed after extraction, RNA yielded cDNA as the sequencing template. The data were produced by immunoSEQ multiplex PCR, yet TCRdb's version contains in-frame clones alone and is incomplete. There are approximately 150,000 clones in the sample; roughly 60% occur only once, and 15% to 20% lies in the top ten. CDR1 SNHLY and CDR2 FYNNEI come from the germline V gene. Trimming removed 6 bases from V and 3 bases from J; junction bases left unmatched: 2. The CDR3 sequence is 13 residues long. For this clone: Its antigen remains unknown.

The rearrangement joins TRBV2 to TRBJ2-5, with 9 bases identical to TRBD2. The sample in question was CD4+ T cells sorted from blood, obtained at roughly week 55, from a patient treated with tofacitinib. The receptor's source is a human donor with alopecia areata. CDR3 sequence (DNA): TGTGCCAGCAGGATAGCGGGGGAAGAGACCCAGTACTTC. Residues: CASRIAGEETQYF.